Here is one T cell receptor (beta chain) with its context. The antigen is unknown. One junction end does not reproduce the germline sequence, and a read error may be involved. Diagnosis rested on symptoms, serum thyroxine and TRAb, thyroid ultrasound, and orbital computed tomography. The entry originates in a study of T cells in Graves' hyperthyroidism and ophthalmopathy. Findings and caveats of the study: Also found in blood were most expanded thyroid clonotypes above 0.001.

Authors of the study amplified TCR beta CDR3 regions from RNA transcripts. HTBI primers drove first-round RT-PCR of the TCR CDR3. TCRdb reanalysed the multiplex PCR reads using MiXCR and keeps one entry per CDR3 protein. This table holds about 660,000 distinct CDR3 sequences, about 45% found once. CDR3 length equals 16 residues. Germline CDR1 is SEHNR and CDR2 is FQNEAQ (reference sequence). The TCR sequence derives from an adult man with Graves' disease, either hyperthyroidism or ophthalmopathy (not recorded which). The rearrangement links TRBV7-9 to TRBJ2-7, with 10 bases identical to TRBD2. The specimen sequenced was peripheral blood or thyroid tissue (not recorded which). The CDR3: CASSQVRTSGLHEQYF. CDR3 coding DNA: TGCGCCAGCAGCCAAGTTAGGACTAGCGGCCTCCACGAGCAGTACTTC.